The rows below give T cell receptor beta chains drawn from one sample of a study of T cells in Graves' hyperthyroidism and ophthalmopathy. TCRdb independently ran MiXCR on the multiplex PCR reads; one entry per CDR3 protein. The sample holds roughly 180,000 distinct CDR3 sequences, 15% to 20% seen once. Material: blood. The receptors were sampled from a woman in her forties or fifties with Graves' hyperthyroidism. CDR3s include the opening cysteine and the closing phenylalanine or tryptophan. Fields, in order: D gene, V gene, J gene, clone size, CDR3 DNA, CDR3 protein. The D gene is left open where the match is weak. Size is omitted from some rows. Given values are once, few, many or a class for expanded clones.

D gene: TRBD1
V gene: TRBV3-1
J gene: TRBJ2-2
clone size: many
CDR3 DNA: TGTGCCAGCAGCCAAGCCGGGACAGGTTACACCGGGGAGCTGTTTTTT
CDR3 protein: CASSQAGTGYTGELFF

D gene: TRBD1
V gene: TRBV12-3/TRBV12-4
J gene: TRBJ1-6
clone size: many
CDR3 DNA: TGTGCCAGCAGTTTCGCGACAGGGACTTCACCCCTCCACTTT
CDR3 protein: CASSFATGTSPLHF

D gene: .
V gene: TRBV29-1
J gene: TRBJ1-2
clone size: many
CDR3 DNA: TGCAGCGTCTCGGACGGAACCTATGGCTACACCTTC
CDR3 protein: CSVSDGTYGYTF

D gene: .
V gene: TRBV2
J gene: TRBJ2-5
clone size: few
CDR3 DNA: TGTGCCAGCAGTGAGGGGGAGCTGGCCGGGGAGACCCAGTACTTC
CDR3 protein: CASSEGELAGETQYF

D gene: .
V gene: TRBV18
J gene: TRBJ2-5
clone size: few
CDR3 DNA: TGTGCCAGCTCACCGGACAGAACTTCCAAAGAGACCCAGTACTTC
CDR3 protein: CASSPDRTSKETQYF

D gene: .
V gene: TRBV6-1
J gene: TRBJ2-3
clone size: many
CDR3 DNA: TGTGCCAGCAGTGAGAATTTCGGGGCAGATACGCAGTATTTT
CDR3 protein: CASSENFGADTQYF

D gene: .
V gene: TRBV7-2
J gene: TRBJ1-4
clone size: many
CDR3 DNA: TGTGCCAGCAGCTTATGGGGGCCAAAGGATGAAAAACTGTTTTTT
CDR3 protein: CASSLWGPKDEKLFF

D gene: .
V gene: TRBV6-2/TRBV6-3
J gene: TRBJ1-2
clone size: many
CDR3 DNA: TGTGCCAGCAGTTACGGGGGAGAGACCAACTATGGCTACACCTTC
CDR3 protein: CASSYGGETNYGYTF

D gene: .
V gene: TRBV29-1
J gene: TRBJ2-1
clone size: many
CDR3 DNA: TGCAGCGTGGACCACCATGGGACACTCGAGCAGTTCTTC
CDR3 protein: CSVDHHGTLEQFF

D gene: .
V gene: TRBV6-2/TRBV6-3
J gene: TRBJ1-2
clone size: many
CDR3 DNA: TGTGCCAGCAGTTACTCCTCGATCTATGGCTACACCTTC
CDR3 protein: CASSYSSIYGYTF

D gene: .
V gene: TRBV29-1
J gene: TRBJ1-2
clone size: many
CDR3 DNA: TGCAGCGTAGGACAGAGCTATGGCTACACCTTC
CDR3 protein: CSVGQSYGYTF

D gene: .
V gene: TRBV5-1
J gene: TRBJ1-1
clone size: many
CDR3 DNA: TGCGCCTCGTGGGGTGGAATGAACACTGAAGCTTTCTTT
CDR3 protein: CASWGGMNTEAFF

D gene: TRBD1
V gene: TRBV29-1
J gene: TRBJ2-7
clone size: many
CDR3 DNA: TGCAGCGTTGAAGGAACAGGGGGCATGGGCCTCCGAGCCGGCGAGCAGTACTTC
CDR3 protein: CSVEGTGGMGLRAGEQYF

D gene: .
V gene: TRBV19
J gene: TRBJ1-5
clone size: many
CDR3 DNA: TGTGCCAGTAGGATAGACGGACGTAGCAATCAGCCCCAGCATTTT
CDR3 protein: CASRIDGRSNQPQHF

D gene: .
V gene: TRBV7-2
J gene: TRBJ2-3
clone size: few
CDR3 DNA: TGTGCCAGCAGCCCCACAACCTGGAGCACAGATACGCAGTATTTT
CDR3 protein: CASSPTTWSTDTQYF

D gene: TRBD2
V gene: TRBV2
J gene: TRBJ2-5
clone size: many
CDR3 DNA: TGTGCCAGCAGTGAAGCGCGTGCGGGGGTCTTAGAGACCCAGTACTTC
CDR3 protein: CASSEARAGVLETQYF

D gene: .
V gene: TRBV9
J gene: TRBJ2-1
clone size: many
CDR3 DNA: TGTGCCAGCAGCATCCTAGTGGGAGATGAGCAGTTCTTC
CDR3 protein: CASSILVGDEQFF

D gene: TRBD1
V gene: TRBV27
J gene: TRBJ1-5
clone size: many
CDR3 DNA: TGTGCCACCGGACAGGGGGATTCGGGCAATCAGCCCCAGCATTTT
CDR3 protein: CATGQGDSGNQPQHF

D gene: TRBD2
V gene: TRBV7-2
J gene: TRBJ2-5
clone size: many
CDR3 DNA: TGTGCCAGCAAGGGGAGGGATCACTTTGGGACCCAGTACTTC
CDR3 protein: CASKGRDHFGTQYF

D gene: .
V gene: TRBV19
J gene: TRBJ2-1
clone size: few
CDR3 DNA: TGTGCCAGTAGTCCCGCCTCAGGCAGTGAGCAGTTCTTC
CDR3 protein: CASSPASGSEQFF

D gene: .
V gene: TRBV11-3
J gene: TRBJ2-1
clone size: many
CDR3 DNA: TGTGCCAGCAGAATGGGGGGATCTGAGCAGTTCTTC
CDR3 protein: CASRMGGSEQFF

D gene: TRBD1
V gene: TRBV6-1
J gene: TRBJ2-1
clone size: .
CDR3 DNA: TGTGCCGGCCGCGGGACAGGCCACCCTCCTGGGCAGTTCTTC
CDR3 protein: CAGRGTGHPPGQFF

D gene: TRBD1
V gene: TRBV20-1
J gene: TRBJ1-2
clone size: many
CDR3 DNA: TGCAGTGGAACAGGGGGAGATGGCTACACCTTC
CDR3 protein: CSGTGGDGYTF

D gene: .
V gene: TRBV10-3
J gene: TRBJ2-7
clone size: many
CDR3 DNA: TGTGCCATCAGTGAGGTGTTGAGATCCTACGAGCAGTACTTC
CDR3 protein: CAISEVLRSYEQYF

D gene: TRBD1
V gene: TRBV11-2
J gene: TRBJ1-1
clone size: many
CDR3 DNA: TGTGCCAGCAGCTTAGCCGGGACAGACGAAGCTTTCTTT
CDR3 protein: CASSLAGTDEAFF

D gene: .
V gene: TRBV12-3/TRBV12-4
J gene: TRBJ2-3
clone size: many
CDR3 DNA: TGTGCCAGCAGTTTAGTCAGGGCAGGGAGGGATACGCAGTATTTT
CDR3 protein: CASSLVRAGRDTQYF

D gene: .
V gene: TRBV12-3/TRBV12-4
J gene: TRBJ1-5
clone size: many
CDR3 DNA: TGTGCCAGCAGTTTTTGGCGGGGCAGTTCGGGCAATCAGCCCCAGCATTTT
CDR3 protein: CASSFWRGSSGNQPQHF

D gene: .
V gene: TRBV5-1
J gene: TRBJ1-1
clone size: few
CDR3 DNA: TGCGCCAGCAGCCGGCGGGTGGACACTGAAGCTTTCTTT
CDR3 protein: CASSRRVDTEAFF

D gene: .
V gene: TRBV19
J gene: TRBJ1-4
clone size: .
CDR3 DNA: TGTGCCAGTAGTAGTAAGGTGGCAACAACTAATGAAAAACTGTTTTTT
CDR3 protein: CASSSKVATTNEKLFF

D gene: .
V gene: TRBV3-1
J gene: TRBJ1-6
clone size: .
CDR3 DNA: TGTGCCAGCAGCCAAGGTTGGGGAGTGAATTCACCCCTCCACTTT
CDR3 protein: CASSQGWGVNSPLHF

D gene: TRBD2
V gene: TRBV7-2
J gene: TRBJ2-1
clone size: many
CDR3 DNA: TGTGCCAGCAGCTGGCTAGCGGGGTTTTACAATGAGCAGTTCTTC
CDR3 protein: CASSWLAGFYNEQFF

D gene: .
V gene: TRBV5-5
J gene: TRBJ1-5
clone size: few
CDR3 DNA: TGTGCCAGCAGCTTGGGGGACGGCGGGGGGAGCAATCAGCCCCAGCATTTT
CDR3 protein: CASSLGDGGGSNQPQHF